Presented here are 3 T cell receptor beta chains from one specimen sequenced in a study of technical replicates of blood from a few donors. The assay was immunoSEQ multiplex PCR, and TCRdb's table has in-frame clones only and misses some. Altogether 85,000 to 95,000 clones are present, 90% to 97% being singletons, with the ten largest covering approximately 0.37%. The specimen sequenced was T cells isolated from PBMCs. Receptors were obtained from a human donor in good health.

V and J are TRBV30 and TRBJ2-3; 7 bases map to TRBD2. V was pared by 0 bases and J by 2 bases, with 11 bases of the junction left unmatched. The germline gives CDR1 GTSNPN, CDR2 SVGIG (reference sequence). The CDR3 loop spans 17 amino acids. The CDR3 reads CAWSVQISGYSTDTQYF. Here the CDR3 DNA reads TGTGCCTGGAGTGTACAAATTAGCGGGTATTCCACAGATACGCAGTATTTT.

This clone was counted a few times. This rearrangement joins TRBV20-1 to TRBJ1-1; 7 bases map to TRBD1. CDR1 and CDR2 (germline): DFQATT, SNEGSKA (reference sequence). CDR3 size: 11 residues. CDR3 loop: CTRQGNTEAFF. CDR3 bases: TGCACCAGACAGGGGAACACTGAAGCTTTCTTT.

J is TRBJ2-2 and V is TRBV5-1, with 11 bases fitting TRBD2. V lost 2 bases to trimming and J lost 0 bases; unmatched junction nucleotides: 9. This CDR3 contains 19 residues. From germline, CDR1 is SGHRS and CDR2 YFSETQ. CDR3 region: CASSFPLAGEGANTGELFF. CDR3 sequence (DNA): TGCGCCAGCAGCTTCCCACTAGCGGGAGAAGGTGCGAACACCGGGGAGCTGTTTTTT.